This T cell receptor (beta chain) was retrieved from a study of cytomegalovirus exposure and HLA in healthy donors. All donors participated as healthy donors of bone marrow. PCR amplification relied on 60 Vbeta primers (plus 13 Jbeta primers). Sequencing used immunoSEQ multiplex PCR; TCRdb keeps in-frame clones, though not all of them. This sample contains 150,000 or so clones. Study-level findings and limits: Later examination showed HLA-associated TCR beta chains had greater clonal expansion than equally common others.

The CDR3 is 15 amino acids. V was cut by 4 bases and J by 4 bases, with 15 bases left in between. Germline V gene data show CDR1 as SGHRS and CDR2 as YFSETQ. Comments on this clone: Its target is not known.

The sequence was obtained from a young man in good health and CMV-seronegative. The rearrangement uses TRBV5-1 and TRBJ2-1; D may be TRBD1 (5 bases). Source material: PBMCs. This CDR3 reads CASSPAQELYNEQFF. The CDR3 nucleotides read TGCGCCAGCAGCCCCGCACAGGAGTTATACAATGAGCAGTTCTTC.